The 30 T cell receptor beta chains below were found in one sample sequenced in a study of T-cell memory formation after mild COVID-19. TCRdb re-analysed the 5' RACE reads in MiXCR, keeping a single row per CDR3 protein. The data show about 470,000 distinct CDR3 sequences, with nearly 25% seen just once and about 12% held by the top ten. Material for sequencing was PBMCs or a T cell subset sorted from them (not recorded which). The receptors derive from an adult woman who had mild COVID-19 (a few samples of this study predate the infection). Cell type and time point are not known.

V and J are TRBV12-3 or TRBV12-4 and TRBJ1-1, with a weak D call TRBD1 (5 bases). The CDR3 is 15 amino acids. The ends were cut back, 6 bases at V and 4 bases at J, with 18 bases in the middle. As DNA, the CDR3 is TGTGCCAGCAGCCCCACCGGAGGGACTGGCACTGAAGCTTTCTTT. Its translation is CASSPTGGTGTEAFF.

This clonotype was counted a few times. This chain links TRBV5-1 with TRBJ2-2; TRBD1 or TRBD2 may be the D gene (5 bases each). CDR1 is SGHRS and CDR2 is YFSETQ in the germline V gene. The CDR3 runs to 15 residues. The germline V and J ends were trimmed by 5 bases and 6 bases, with 17 bases remaining between them. The CDR3 DNA sequence: TGCGCCAGCAGTCCCTCCGGGGCCCCCGCCGGGGAGCTGTTTTTT. Amino acid sequence: CASSPSGAPAGELFF.

J is TRBJ2-3 and V is TRBV20-1, with TRBD2 matching over 8 bases. The germline CDR1 and CDR2 sequences are DFQATT and SNEGSKA (reference sequence). This CDR3 has 15 amino acids. V trimming: 3 bases; J trimming: 1 base; junction bases outside the gene matches: 6. The CDR3 DNA follows: TGCAGTGCTAGTGGGACTAGAGGGGGCACAGATACGCAGTATTTT. It encodes CSASGTRGGTDTQYF.

The J gene is TRBJ2-2, the V gene TRBV6-6; 10 nucleotides line up with TRBD1. The ends lost 6 bases at V and 7 bases at J; junction bases unmatched: 11. CDR1 and CDR2 from the germline V gene are MNHNY and SVGAGI (reference sequence). The length of the CDR3 is 16 residues. The CDR3 here is CASRPPGTGDNGELFF. The CDR3 nucleotides read TGTGCCAGCAGGCCACCCGGGACAGGGGATAACGGGGAGCTGTTTTTT.

The CDR3 is CASSSYGLSTDTQYF. DNA for the CDR3: TGTGCCAGCAGTTCTTACGGTCTCAGCACAGATACGCAGTATTTT. The J gene is TRBJ2-3, the V gene TRBV6-5, with unresolved D. Germline V gene sequence: CDR1 MNHEY, CDR2 SVGAGI. There are 15 residues in the CDR3. V was trimmed by 4 bases and J by 0 bases, leaving 11 bases between them.

Worth noting for this clonotype: One base away lies a much larger clone, so this may be a sequencing read error. The J gene is TRBJ1-1, the V gene TRBV11-1; unclear D gene. Trimming removed 5 bases from V and 0 bases from J, with 7 bases in between. The CDR3 has 13 residues. In germline, CDR1 is SGHAT, CDR2 FQDESV (reference sequence). The CDR3 protein is CASSTQMNTEAFF. As DNA, the CDR3 is TGTGCCAGCAGCACCCAGATGAACACTGAAGCTTTCTTT. The complete variable domain, with remaining parts taken from reference TRBV11-1 and TRBJ1-1, reads EAEVAQSPRYKITEKSQAVAFWCDPISGHATLYWYRQILGQGPELLVQFQDESVVDDSQLPKDRFSAERLKGVDSTLKIQPAELGDSAMYLCASSTQMNTEAFFGQGTRLTVV.

This sequence joins TRBV6-5 and TRBJ2-3; 9 positions agree with TRBD1. This CDR3 region has 14 residues. V lost 10 bases and J lost 1; bases outside the gene matches: 6. The germline V gene has CDR1 MNHEY and CDR2 SVGAGI. CDR3 DNA: TGTGCCACCCGTCGGGACAGGGGCACAGATACGCAGTATTTT. Translation: CATRRDRGTDTQYF.

The chain recombines TRBV9 with TRBJ1-2; unclear D gene. The ends were cut back, 3 bases at V and 8 bases at J, with 23 bases in the middle. The CDR3 has 16 amino acids. Germline V gives CDR1 SGDLS, CDR2 YYNGEE. CDR3 nucleotide sequence: TGTGCCAGCAGCGCAGAATTACAGAGTTCGCCGCCGGGCTACACCTTC. Its protein is CASSAELQSSPPGYTF.

This clonotype has more than one count but fewer than ten. The chain carries TRBV15 and TRBJ2-7; possible D gene TRBD2, 6 bases. CDR3 length: 15 amino acids. The V end was cut by 1 base, the J end by 6 bases, with 16 bases between. Germline V lookup: CDR1 LNHNV, CDR2 YYDKDF (reference sequence). CDR3: CATSRALTGVAEQYF. DNA for the CDR3: TGTGCCACCAGCAGAGCGTTAACGGGAGTAGCCGAGCAGTACTTC. The entire variable domain, with the rest obtained from reference TRBV15 and TRBJ2-7, is as follows: DAMVIQNPRYQVTQFGKPVTLSCSQTLNHNVMYWYQQKSSQAPKLLFHYYDKDFNNEADTPDNFQSRRPNTSFCFLDIRSPGLGDTAMYLCATSRALTGVAEQYFGPGTRLTVT.

This clonotype was counted between two and nine times. The chain uses TRBV3-1 and TRBJ1-6; no definite D call. The germline V gene has CDR1 LGHDT and CDR2 YNNKEL (reference sequence). CDR3 size: 14 residues. Between the trimmed V and J ends, which lost 0 bases and 14 bases, there was a span of 14 bases. The CDR3 loop is CASSQETGFSALHF. CDR3 in DNA: TGTGCCAGCAGCCAAGAGACGGGTTTCTCAGCCCTCCACTTT.

This chain links TRBV27 with TRBJ2-7, with D maybe TRBD2 (6 bases). There are 14 residues in the CDR3. The V end was cut by 5 bases, the J end by 0 bases, with 11 bases between. Germline loops: CDR1 MNHEY, CDR2 SMNVEV (reference sequence). Written as DNA, the CDR3 is TGTGCCAGCAGTCGGGCGGGGAGCTCCTACGAGCAGTACTTC. Residues: CASSRAGSSYEQYF.

The chain joins TRBV5-1 to TRBJ1-4; D gene ambiguous. This CDR3 has 12 residues. The V end lost 0 bases, the J end lost 8 bases, and 5 bases lay between the germline ends. CDR1 SGHRS and CDR2 YFSETQ come from the germline V gene. CDR3 residues: CASSLDGEKLFF. The CDR3 DNA sequence: TGCGCCAGCAGCTTGGATGGCGAAAAACTGTTTTTT.

The J gene is TRBJ1-5, the V gene TRBV4-1; 7 bases map to TRBD1. CDR1 is MGHRA and CDR2 is YSYEKL in the germline V gene. The V and J ends lost 3 bases and 0 bases, in that order; junction bases with no gene match: 5. This CDR3 comprises 16 residues. CDR3 in amino acids: CASSHPGQLSNQPQHF. Written as DNA, the CDR3 is TGCGCCAGCAGCCATCCGGGACAGCTTAGCAATCAGCCCCAGCATTTT.

V is TRBV20-1 and J is TRBJ2-7; 10 bases map to TRBD2. This CDR3 has 15 residues. The germline CDR1 and CDR2 sequences are DFQATT and SNEGSKA (reference sequence). The V and J ends lost 3 bases and 3 bases, in that order; junction bases with no gene match: 8. CDR3 DNA sequence: TGCAGTGCTAGCTTTCCGGGACTAGCGATCTACGAGCAGTACTTC. Residues: CSASFPGLAIYEQYF.

The chain has TRBV7-8 and TRBJ1-4; 7 nucleotides line up with TRBD1. Germline values: CDR1 SGHVS, CDR2 FQNEAQ. The J segment lost 7 bases and the V segment lost 1 base, leaving 3 bases of the junction unmatched. The CDR3 length is 14 residues. Written as DNA, the CDR3 is TGTGCCAGCAGCTTAGGTCAGGGGGGTGAAAAACTGTTTTTT. Amino acids: CASSLGQGGEKLFF.

The chain recombines TRBV7-9 with TRBJ2-7; TRBD2 might be the D (7 bases). The germline V and J ends were trimmed by 5 bases and 1 base, with 12 bases remaining between them. Looked up from germline, CDR1 is SEHNR and CDR2 is FQNEAQ (reference sequence). The CDR3 is 14 residues long. The CDR3 loop reads CASSDAGASYEQYF. The CDR3 nucleotides are TGTGCCAGCAGCGATGCGGGGGCTTCCTACGAGCAGTACTTC.

V usage is TRBV18 and J usage is TRBJ2-7; D could derive from TRBD1 or TRBD2 (5 bases each). Trimming removed 0 bases at V and 0 bases at J, with 15 bases between. The CDR3 totals 17 residues. CDR1 KGHSH and CDR2 LQKENI come from the germline V gene. In nucleotides, the CDR3 is TGTGCCAGCTCACCACCGGGTTGGGCAGGGAGCTCCTACGAGCAGTACTTC. This gives the protein CASSPPGWAGSSYEQYF.

The chain joins TRBV15 to TRBJ1-6, with D perhaps matching TRBD1 (5 bases). Trimming left V 1 base short and J 7 bases short, with 11 bases between. Germline V gene sequence: CDR1 LNHNV, CDR2 YYDKDF (reference sequence). CDR3 length equals 15 residues. The CDR3 nucleotides are TGTGCCACCAGCAGAGCAGGGAGCTGGAATTCACCCCTCCACTTT. It specifies CATSRAGSWNSPLHF.

This clonotype appeared a few times. The chain carries TRBV7-9 and TRBJ1-1, with D maybe TRBD1 (6 bases). The CDR3 length is 14 residues. Trimming stripped 4 bases from V and 11 bases from J, with 20 bases between. Per germline, CDR1 SEHNR and CDR2 FQNEAQ (reference sequence). The CDR3 region is CASSSGASSGEAFF. The CDR3 DNA reads TGTGCCAGCAGCTCCGGGGCGTCCTCAGGGGAGGCTTTCTTT.

The chain is built from TRBV7-8 and TRBJ1-1, with D unresolved. In germline, CDR1 is SGHVS, CDR2 FQNEAQ. The CDR3 extends over 15 amino acids. Between the trimmed V and J ends, which lost 1 base and 1 base, there was a span of 10 bases. CDR3 loop: CASSLEGLQNTEAFF. The CDR3 nucleotides read TGTGCCAGCAGCTTAGAAGGGCTGCAGAACACTGAAGCTTTCTTT.

In its sample, this clonotype was seen a few times. CDR3: CASRRGQGDYGYTF. CDR3 sequence (DNA): TGTGCCAGTCGGCGGGGGCAGGGGGACTATGGCTACACCTTC. The rearrangement links TRBV11-2 to TRBJ1-2, with 7 bases fitting TRBD1. Germline V gene data show CDR1 as SGHAT and CDR2 as FQNNGV. This CDR3 spans 14 amino acids. The J segment lost 3 bases and the V segment lost 9 bases, leaving 10 bases of the junction unmatched. Looking up the rest from reference TRBV11-2 and TRBJ1-2 gives the full variable domain: EAGVAQSPRYKIIEKRQSVAFWCNPISGHATLYWYQQILGQGPKLLIQFQNNGVVDDSQLPKDRFSAERLKGVDSTLKIQPAKLEDSAVYLCASRRGQGDYGYTFGSGTRLTVV.

This clonotype appeared a few times. The gene calls are TRBV6-5 and TRBJ1-1; D gene uncertain. The V and J ends lost 6 bases and 2 bases respectively, with 10 bases between them. The CDR3 has 13 amino acids. Germline V gene data show CDR1 as MNHEY and CDR2 as SVGAGI. The CDR3: CASRLTPNTEAFF. CDR3 nucleotide sequence: TGTGCCAGCAGACTCACACCTAACACTGAAGCTTTCTTT.

This clonotype was counted at least ten times. The chain employs TRBV5-1 and TRBJ2-4; tentative D call: TRBD2 (6 bases). This CDR3 region has 12 residues. Germline V gene data show CDR1 as SGHRS and CDR2 as YFSETQ. Trimming shortened V by 5 bases and J by 7 bases, and 10 bases separated the two germline ends. DNA for the CDR3: TGCGCCAGCAGTGATAGCGGTAACATTCAGTACTTC. Protein product: CASSDSGNIQYF.

The chain employs TRBV7-9 and TRBJ1-2; possible D gene TRBD1, 6 bases. Germline V gene lookup returns CDR1 SEHNR and CDR2 FQNEAQ (reference sequence). Between the trimmed V and J ends, which lost 1 base and 7 bases, there was a span of 16 bases. This CDR3 has 15 residues. CDR3 DNA sequence: TGTGCCAGCAGCTTAGGGGGCCGGGCAGGGGCTGGCTACACCTTC. Translating gives CASSLGGRAGAGYTF.

The table lists this clonotype with a few counts. The chain couples TRBV7-8 to TRBJ1-2; no definite D call. This CDR3 contains 12 residues. Germline CDR1 reads SGHVS; CDR2 reads FQNEAQ. V lost 4 bases and J 4 bases, leaving 7 bases between the germline ends. CDR3 sequence: CASSSDLYGYTF. The DNA for the CDR3 is TGTGCCAGCAGCTCGGACCTCTATGGCTACACCTTC.

V gene TRBV7-9 combines with J gene TRBJ1-1; D gene uncertain. V lost 5 bases, J lost 0 bases, and 13 bases lay in between. The germline V gene encodes CDR1 SEHNR and CDR2 FQNEAQ (reference sequence). This CDR3 contains 15 residues. The CDR3 region is CASSRAGRLNTEAFF. The CDR3 DNA reads as TGTGCCAGCAGCCGCGCGGGCAGACTGAACACTGAAGCTTTCTTT.

The sample holds a few counts of this clonotype. This chain links TRBV29-1 with TRBJ2-7; D is possibly TRBD1 (6 bases). The CDR3 consists of 17 residues. V lost 0 bases to trimming and J lost 0 bases, with 18 bases between them. From germline, CDR1 is SQVTM and CDR2 ANQGSEA. The CDR3 reads CSVEDLGVGTSSYEQYF. The CDR3 bases are TGCAGCGTTGAAGATCTTGGGGTCGGGACAAGCTCCTACGAGCAGTACTTC.

The genes are TRBV6-1 and TRBJ2-7; D is unclear. Germline V gene lookup returns CDR1 MNHNS and CDR2 SASEGT. The CDR3 is 14 residues long. Trimming removed 3 bases at V and 3 bases at J, with 12 bases between. The CDR3 region has the DNA TGTGCCAGCAGTGACACGGGTATCGACTACGAGCAGTACTTC. This sequence encodes CASSDTGIDYEQYF.

CDR3 bases: TGTGCCAGCAGCTTAGGTTCAGCCAACTATGGCTACACCTTC. Translating gives CASSLGSANYGYTF. This chain links TRBV7-9 with TRBJ1-2; D unresolved. CDR1 and CDR2 (germline): SEHNR, FQNEAQ (reference sequence). This CDR3 spans 14 amino acids. With 1 base removed from V and 2 bases from J, the gap between germline ends came to 8 bases. Full variable domain (outside the CDR3, taken from reference TRBV7-9 and TRBJ1-2): DTGVSQNPRHKITKRGQNVTFRCDPISEHNRLYWYRQTLGQGPEFLTYFQNEAQLEKSRLLSDRFSAERPKGSFSTLEIQRTEQGDSAMYLCASSLGSANYGYTFGSGTRLTVV.

This chain joins TRBV7-2 and TRBJ2-3; 12 nucleotides match TRBD2. The CDR3 consists of 16 residues. Germline CDR1 reads SGHTA; CDR2 reads FQGNSA. V lost 5 bases to trimming and J lost 4 bases; unmatched junction nucleotides: 7. In nucleotides, the CDR3 is TGTGCCAGCAGCCCGCCGCTAGCGGGAGGGGCAGATACGCAGTATTTT. Encoded protein: CASSPPLAGGADTQYF. Together with reference TRBV7-2 and TRBJ2-3, the CDR3 gives the full variable domain: GAGVSQSPSNKVTEKGKDVELRCDPISGHTALYWYRQSLGQGLEFLIYFQGNSAPDKSGLPSDRFSAERTGGSVSTLTIQRTQQEDSAVYLCASSPPLAGGADTQYFGPGTRLTVL.